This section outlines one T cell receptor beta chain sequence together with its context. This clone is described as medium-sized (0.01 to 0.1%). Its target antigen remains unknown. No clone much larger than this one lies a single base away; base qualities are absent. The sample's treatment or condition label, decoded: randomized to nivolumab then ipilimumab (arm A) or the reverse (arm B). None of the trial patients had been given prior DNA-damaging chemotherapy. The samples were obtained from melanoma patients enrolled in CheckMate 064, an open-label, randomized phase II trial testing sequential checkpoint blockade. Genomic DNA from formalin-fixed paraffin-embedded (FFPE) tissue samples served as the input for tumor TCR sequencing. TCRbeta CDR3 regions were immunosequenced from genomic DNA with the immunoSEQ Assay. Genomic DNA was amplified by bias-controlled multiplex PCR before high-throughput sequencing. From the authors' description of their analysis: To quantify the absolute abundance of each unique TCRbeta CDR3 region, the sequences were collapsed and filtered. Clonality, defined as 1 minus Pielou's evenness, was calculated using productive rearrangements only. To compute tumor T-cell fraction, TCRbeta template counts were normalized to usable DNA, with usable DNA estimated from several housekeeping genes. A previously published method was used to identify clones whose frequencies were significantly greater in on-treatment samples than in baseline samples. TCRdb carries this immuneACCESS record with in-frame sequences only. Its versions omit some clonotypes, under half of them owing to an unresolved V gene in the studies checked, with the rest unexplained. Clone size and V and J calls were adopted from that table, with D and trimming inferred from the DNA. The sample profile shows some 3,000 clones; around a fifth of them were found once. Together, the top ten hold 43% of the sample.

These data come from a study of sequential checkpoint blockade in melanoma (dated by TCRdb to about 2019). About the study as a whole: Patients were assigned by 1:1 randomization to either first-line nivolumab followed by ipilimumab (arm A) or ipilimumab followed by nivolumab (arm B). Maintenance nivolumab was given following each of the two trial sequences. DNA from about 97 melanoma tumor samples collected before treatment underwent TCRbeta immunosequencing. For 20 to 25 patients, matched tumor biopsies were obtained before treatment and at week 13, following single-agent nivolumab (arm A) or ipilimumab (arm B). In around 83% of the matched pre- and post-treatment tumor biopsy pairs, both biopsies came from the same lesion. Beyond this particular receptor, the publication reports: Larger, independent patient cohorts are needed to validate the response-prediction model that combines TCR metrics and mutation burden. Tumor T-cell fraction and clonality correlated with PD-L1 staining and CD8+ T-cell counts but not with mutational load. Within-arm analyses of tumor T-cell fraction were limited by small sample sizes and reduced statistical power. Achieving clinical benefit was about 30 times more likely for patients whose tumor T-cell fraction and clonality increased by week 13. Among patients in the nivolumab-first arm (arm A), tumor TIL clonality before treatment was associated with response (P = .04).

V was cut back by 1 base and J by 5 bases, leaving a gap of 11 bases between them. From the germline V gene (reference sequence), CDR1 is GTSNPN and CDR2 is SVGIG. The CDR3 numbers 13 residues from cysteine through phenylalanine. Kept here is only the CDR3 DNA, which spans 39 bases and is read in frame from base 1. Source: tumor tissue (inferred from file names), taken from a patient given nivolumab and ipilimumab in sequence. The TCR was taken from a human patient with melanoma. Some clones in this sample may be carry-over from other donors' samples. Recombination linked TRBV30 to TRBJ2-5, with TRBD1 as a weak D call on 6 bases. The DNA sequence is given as TGTGCCTGGAGTGGCAGGGGAGTGGAGACCCAGTACTTC. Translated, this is CAWSGRGVETQYF.